This is a list of T cell receptor beta chains from one sample in a study of cytomegalovirus exposure and HLA in healthy donors. This table comes from immunoSEQ multiplex PCR, and its TCRdb copy is limited to in-frame clones, with some not included. The table has about 61,000 clones, roughly 90% seen once. The sample was PBMCs. These receptors originate from a man aged 25-45 years in good health and CMV-seropositive. CDR3s include the opening cysteine and the closing phenylalanine or tryptophan. The order of the fields is clone size, D gene, V gene, J gene, CDR3 DNA, CDR3 protein. A D gene is named only where the DNA matches it firmly. Size tells how often a clone was seen (once, few, many) or the class of an expanded clone, and some rows leave it out.

size: -; D: TRBD1; V: TRBV4-1; J: TRBJ2-7; DNA: TGCGCCAGCAGCTATCAACAGGGGGCCGACGAGCAGTACTTC; CDR3: CASSYQQGADEQYF
size: -; D: TRBD1; V: TRBV5-4; J: TRBJ1-1; DNA: TGTGCCAGCAGCGGGAAGGACAGGGGGGTTGAAGCTTTCTTT; CDR3: CASSGKDRGVEAFF
size: -; D: TRBD2; V: TRBV11-3; J: TRBJ2-1; DNA: TGTGCCAGCAGCTTGCCTAGCGGGAGGTTATCCAATGAGCAGTTCTTC; CDR3: CASSLPSGRLSNEQFF
size: -; D: -; V: TRBV7-9; J: TRBJ1-1; DNA: TGTGCCAGCAGCTTAGGGGGGCCGAACACTGAAGCTTTCTTT; CDR3: CASSLGGPNTEAFF
size: few; D: -; V: TRBV19; J: TRBJ2-1; DNA: TGTGCCAGTAGTTTTCCTGGGGGGGCTAGGAGTGAGCAGTTCTTC; CDR3: CASSFPGGARSEQFF
size: -; D: -; V: TRBV9; J: TRBJ1-2; DNA: TGTGCCAGCAGCATTCAGGGGTATGGCTACACCTTC; CDR3: CASSIQGYGYTF
size: -; D: TRBD1; V: TRBV30; J: TRBJ1-4; DNA: TGTGCCTCCCCGGGACAGGGGAATGAAAAACTGTTTTTT; CDR3: CASPGQGNEKLFF
size: once; D: TRBD1; V: TRBV4-3; J: TRBJ1-2; DNA: TGCGCCAGCAGCCAAGGACAGGGTGGCTACACCTTC; CDR3: CASSQGQGGYTF
size: -; D: -; V: TRBV5-1; J: TRBJ1-1; DNA: TGCGCCAGCAGCCCAAGGACAGTGAACACTGAAGCTTTCTTT; CDR3: CASSPRTVNTEAFF
size: once; D: -; V: TRBV7-9; J: TRBJ2-7; DNA: TGTGCCAGCAGCTTAGAACAAGGCACAGGGAACTACGAGCAGTACTTC; CDR3: CASSLEQGTGNYEQYF
size: -; D: TRBD1; V: TRBV7-8; J: TRBJ2-7; DNA: TGTGCCAGCAGCTTAGAGCGGGACAGGGATCACGAGCAGTACTTC; CDR3: CASSLERDRDHEQYF
size: -; D: TRBD2; V: TRBV7-2; J: TRBJ2-1; DNA: TGTGCCAGCAGCCCCCGACTAGCGGGAGGCAATGAGCAGTTCTTC; CDR3: CASSPRLAGGNEQFF
size: -; D: TRBD1; V: TRBV10-3; J: TRBJ1-4; DNA: TGTGCCATCAGCTTGACAGGGACGGATGAAAAACTGTTTTTT; CDR3: CAISLTGTDEKLFF
size: -; D: -; V: TRBV14; J: TRBJ1-2; DNA: TGTGCCAGCAGCCAAGGTTTCAGTTTCTATGGCTACACCTTC; CDR3: CASSQGFSFYGYTF
size: -; D: TRBD2; V: TRBV10-3; J: TRBJ2-1; DNA: TGTGCCACCAGGGGTAGCGGGGTCGAAGGGAATGAGCAGTTCTTC; CDR3: CATRGSGVEGNEQFF
size: -; D: -; V: TRBV11-3; J: TRBJ2-1; DNA: TGTGCCAGCAGCTTAGCCCTCAGTTATGAGCAGTTCTTC; CDR3: CASSLALSYEQFF
size: -; D: TRBD2; V: TRBV11-2; J: TRBJ2-3; DNA: TGTGCCAGCAGCGCACCTAGCGGGCACACAGATACGCAGTATTTT; CDR3: CASSAPSGHTDTQYF
size: -; D: TRBD2; V: TRBV7-3; J: TRBJ2-3; DNA: TGTGCCAGCAGCTTGGGGGGGGAGATCACAGATACGCAGTATTTT; CDR3: CASSLGGEITDTQYF
size: -; D: -; V: TRBV5-4; J: TRBJ1-2; DNA: TGTGCCAGCAGCTTGGTGGGGCACAACTATGGCTACACCTTC; CDR3: CASSLVGHNYGYTF
size: -; D: -; V: TRBV27; J: TRBJ2-4; DNA: TGTGCCAGCAGTTTGAACTCAGCCAAAAACATTCAGTACTTC; CDR3: CASSLNSAKNIQYF
size: -; D: -; V: TRBV6-6; J: TRBJ1-2; DNA: TGTGCCAGCACCGAGAGAGGCAGGGCCTATGGCTACACCTTC; CDR3: CASTERGRAYGYTF
size: -; D: -; V: TRBV28; J: TRBJ1-6; DNA: TGTGCCAGCAGTGCAGGGACTACCGTGTCCTATAATTCACCCCTCCACTTT; CDR3: CASSAGTTVSYNSPLHF
size: once; D: -; V: TRBV28; J: TRBJ1-1; DNA: TGTGCCAGCAGTTCCCAGGGCGGGATCACTGAAGCTTTCTTT; CDR3: CASSSQGGITEAFF
size: -; D: -; V: TRBV18; J: TRBJ1-5; DNA: TGTGCCAGCTCTCAGGGCGTAGTGGGCAATCAGCCCCAGCATTTT; CDR3: CASSQGVVGNQPQHF
size: -; D: -; V: TRBV7-9; J: TRBJ2-7; DNA: TGTTCCAGCAGCTTATCCGCCTACGAGCAGTACTTC; CDR3: CSSSLSAYEQYF
size: -; D: TRBD1; V: TRBV28; J: TRBJ2-4; DNA: TGTGCCGCGGAAGGGACAGACAAAAACATTCAGTACTTC; CDR3: CAAEGTDKNIQYF
size: -; D: TRBD2; V: TRBV19; J: TRBJ2-5; DNA: TGTGCCAGTAGTATAACTAGCGAAGAGACCCAGTACTTC; CDR3: CASSITSEETQYF
size: once; D: -; V: TRBV5-5; J: TRBJ2-2; DNA: TGTGCCAGCAGCTCGTACTACACCGGGGAGCTGTTTTTT; CDR3: CASSSYYTGELFF
size: few; D: TRBD1; V: TRBV7-9; J: TRBJ1-5; DNA: TGTGCCAGCAGCTTAGGACAGGGCGGTCAGCCCCAGCATTTT; CDR3: CASSLGQGGQPQHF
size: -; D: -; V: TRBV11-2; J: TRBJ2-5; DNA: TGTGCCAGCAGCTTAGCTCAGCAAGAGACCCAGTACTTC; CDR3: CASSLAQQETQYF
size: -; D: -; V: TRBV10-3; J: TRBJ2-7; DNA: TGTGCCATCAGACTAGGCGTCCGCTCCTACGAGCAGTACTTC; CDR3: CAIRLGVRSYEQYF
size: -; D: -; V: TRBV29-1; J: TRBJ2-7; DNA: TGCAGCGTTGAATCAGGGCCTCCCTACGAGCAGTACTTC; CDR3: CSVESGPPYEQYF
size: once; D: -; V: TRBV28; J: TRBJ1-2; DNA: TGTGCCAGCAGTCCAGGGTTGGGGGGCTACACCTTC; CDR3: CASSPGLGGYTF
size: once; D: TRBD1; V: TRBV10-3; J: TRBJ2-1; DNA: TGTGCCATCAGTGAAGCCGGGACAGGGGGCCCCACTTTCTACAATGAGCAGTTCTTC; CDR3: CAISEAGTGGPTFYNEQFF
size: -; D: TRBD1; V: TRBV28; J: TRBJ2-1; DNA: TGTGCCAGCAGCCCCCCGGACGGGACAGGTGAGCAGTTCTTC; CDR3: CASSPPDGTGEQFF
size: -; D: -; V: TRBV7-9; J: TRBJ2-1; DNA: TGTGCCAGCACCCTTTTGGAGTCATCCTACAATGAGCAGTTCTTC; CDR3: CASTLLESSYNEQFF
size: few; D: TRBD1; V: TRBV19; J: TRBJ1-1; DNA: TGTGCCAGTAGTTCCCGGGACAGGGGGCTGGACACTGAAGCTTTCTTT; CDR3: CASSSRDRGLDTEAFF
size: -; D: TRBD2; V: TRBV14; J: TRBJ2-3; DNA: TGTGCCAGCAGCCCTCTAGCGGCTTACACAGATACGCAGTATTTT; CDR3: CASSPLAAYTDTQYF
size: -; D: TRBD1; V: TRBV2; J: TRBJ1-4; DNA: TGTGCCAGCAGTCTGGGACAGGGGGAAGGGGATGAAAAACTGTTTTTT; CDR3: CASSLGQGEGDEKLFF
size: -; D: -; V: TRBV7-3; J: TRBJ2-1; DNA: TGTGCCAGCAGTTTCCAGGGCAATGAGCAGTTCTTC; CDR3: CASSFQGNEQFF
size: -; D: TRBD2; V: TRBV6-1; J: TRBJ2-3; DNA: TGTGCCAGCACCGTAGCGGGAGCGGGGACAGATACGCAGTATTTT; CDR3: CASTVAGAGTDTQYF
size: -; D: -; V: TRBV6-4; J: TRBJ2-1; DNA: TGTGCCAGCGCTACTAGCTTTCGCTCCTACAATGAGCAGTTCTTC; CDR3: CASATSFRSYNEQFF
size: -; D: TRBD1; V: TRBV15; J: TRBJ2-1; DNA: TGTGCCACCAGCGGAGGGAACAGGGGGCATAACAATGAGCAGTTCTTC; CDR3: CATSGGNRGHNNEQFF
size: -; D: -; V: TRBV28; J: TRBJ1-2; DNA: TGTGCCACCCTTCAAGGAGGCTCCAGGAACTATGGCTACACCTTC; CDR3: CATLQGGSRNYGYTF
size: -; D: -; V: TRBV7-2; J: TRBJ2-3; DNA: TGTGCCAGCAGCTTAGCAGCGGGAGATACGCAGTATTTT; CDR3: CASSLAAGDTQYF
size: -; D: TRBD1; V: TRBV25-1; J: TRBJ2-7; DNA: TGTGCCAGCAGGGCGGACAGGGGTCCCTACGAGCAGTACTTC; CDR3: CASRADRGPYEQYF
size: -; D: TRBD1; V: TRBV19; J: TRBJ1-2; DNA: TGTGCCAGTAGTATAACAGGGGGAAGTGGTGGCTACACCTTC; CDR3: CASSITGGSGGYTF
size: -; D: TRBD1; V: TRBV7-8; J: TRBJ2-2; DNA: TGTGCCAGCAAGGCCCGGGGACAGGGCATCCTACTTACCACCGGGGAGCTGTTTTTT; CDR3: CASKARGQGILLTTGELFF
size: few; D: -; V: TRBV7-2; J: TRBJ2-2; DNA: TGTGCCAGCAGCTTACAGTCTGGCAACACCGGGGAGCTGTTTTTT; CDR3: CASSLQSGNTGELFF
size: -; D: TRBD1; V: TRBV4-3; J: TRBJ1-2; DNA: TGCGCCAGCAGCCCCATACCTCAGGGGGATGGCTACACCTTC; CDR3: CASSPIPQGDGYTF
size: -; D: -; V: TRBV5-1; J: TRBJ1-4; DNA: TGCGCCAGCAGCTTGAGGCCGGGGACAACTAATGAAAAACTGTTTTTT; CDR3: CASSLRPGTTNEKLFF
size: -; D: -; V: TRBV28; J: TRBJ1-6; DNA: TGTGCCAGCAGTTCCCGACAGCTACCGAATTCACCCCTCCACTTT; CDR3: CASSSRQLPNSPLHF